A selection of T cell receptor beta chains follows, all from one sample in a study of blood T cells in healthy people across ages. TCRdb analysed the 5' RACE reads with MiXCR anew, one entry per CDR3 protein. The sample includes approximately 670,000 distinct CDR3 sequences, roughly 43% of them seen just once. Material for sequencing was blood. The source of these receptors is a man older than 75 in good health. Each CDR3 is given with its conserved first and last residue. Fields, in order: clone size, D gene, J gene, V gene, CDR3 protein, CDR3 DNA. A D gene is named only where the DNA matches it firmly. A clone size is listed for some rows: how often the clone was seen (once, few, many), or a class if it is expanded.

few TRBD2 TRBJ2-7 TRBV6-1 CATRDRGGRYEQYF TGTGCCACCAGGGATCGGGGGGGCAGATACGAGCAGTACTTC
few TRBD2 TRBJ2-1 TRBV7-9 CASNLAGGPYEQFF TGTGCCAGCAATCTAGCGGGGGGGCCCTATGAGCAGTTCTTC
NA NA TRBJ2-7 TRBV6-1 CASRAEWGDKKARGQYF TGTGCCAGCAGAGCAGAATGGGGGGACAAGAAAGCTCGAGGGCAGTACTTC
NA TRBD1 TRBJ1-1 TRBV9 CASSTSTGPNTEAFF TGTGCCAGCAGCACCTCGACAGGGCCGAACACTGAAGCTTTCTTT
NA NA TRBJ1-5 TRBV6-6 CASSYSGGSQPQHF TGTGCCAGCAGTTACTCTGGGGGGTCTCAGCCCCAGCATTTT
NA TRBD2 TRBJ2-3 TRBV5-1 CASSLDFGTSGGTDTQYF TGCGCCAGCAGCCTGGACTTCGGGACTAGCGGGGGCACAGATACGCAGTATTTT
NA NA TRBJ1-2 TRBV11-2 CASSNGGFYYGYTF TGTGCCAGCAGCAATGGGGGGTTCTACTATGGCTACACCTTC
NA TRBD2 TRBJ2-3 TRBV7-9 CASSYAPRAGDRTDTQYF TGTGCCAGCAGTTACGCCCCAAGGGCGGGAGACCGCACAGATACGCAGTATTTT
NA TRBD2 TRBJ2-5 TRBV4-2 CASSQEASGGRYNEQYF TGTGCCAGCAGCCAAGAGGCTAGCGGGGGGCGCTACAATGAGCAGTACTTC
NA TRBD1 TRBJ1-1 TRBV5-1 CASSLGTGWNTEAFF TGCGCCAGCAGCTTGGGGACAGGGTGGAACACTGAAGCTTTCTTT
many TRBD2 TRBJ2-5 TRBV12-3/TRBV12-4 CASSHRRGGLTGRETQYF TGTGCCAGCAGTCACCGGCGGGGGGGCTTGACTGGACGAGAGACCCAGTACTTC
NA NA TRBJ2-1 TRBV24-1 CATSSLDGQFF TGTGCCACCAGTTCATTGGATGGGCAGTTCTTC
many NA TRBJ2-7 TRBV29-1 CSVGEDVRYEQYF TGCAGCGTTGGCGAAGACGTTAGATACGAGCAGTACTTC
NA NA TRBJ2-2 TRBV7-2 CASSVGGGELFF TGTGCCAGCAGCGTGGGGGGCGGGGAGCTGTTTTTT
NA NA TRBJ1-2 TRBV5-5 CASSDRDGANYGCTF TGTGCCAGCAGCGACCGGGACGGAGCTAACTATGGCTGCACCTTC
few TRBD1 TRBJ2-1 TRBV6-2/TRBV6-3 CASSYFQGAMNEQFF TGTGCCAGCAGTTATTTCCAGGGGGCTATGAATGAGCAGTTCTTC
NA TRBD2 TRBJ2-3 TRBV4-3 CASSNSWTSDGTDTQYF TGCGCCAGCAGCAACTCGTGGACTAGCGACGGCACAGATACGCAGTATTTT
few NA TRBJ1-5 TRBV20-1 CSARVDSNQPQHF TGCAGTGCTAGAGTAGATAGCAATCAGCCCCAGCATTTT